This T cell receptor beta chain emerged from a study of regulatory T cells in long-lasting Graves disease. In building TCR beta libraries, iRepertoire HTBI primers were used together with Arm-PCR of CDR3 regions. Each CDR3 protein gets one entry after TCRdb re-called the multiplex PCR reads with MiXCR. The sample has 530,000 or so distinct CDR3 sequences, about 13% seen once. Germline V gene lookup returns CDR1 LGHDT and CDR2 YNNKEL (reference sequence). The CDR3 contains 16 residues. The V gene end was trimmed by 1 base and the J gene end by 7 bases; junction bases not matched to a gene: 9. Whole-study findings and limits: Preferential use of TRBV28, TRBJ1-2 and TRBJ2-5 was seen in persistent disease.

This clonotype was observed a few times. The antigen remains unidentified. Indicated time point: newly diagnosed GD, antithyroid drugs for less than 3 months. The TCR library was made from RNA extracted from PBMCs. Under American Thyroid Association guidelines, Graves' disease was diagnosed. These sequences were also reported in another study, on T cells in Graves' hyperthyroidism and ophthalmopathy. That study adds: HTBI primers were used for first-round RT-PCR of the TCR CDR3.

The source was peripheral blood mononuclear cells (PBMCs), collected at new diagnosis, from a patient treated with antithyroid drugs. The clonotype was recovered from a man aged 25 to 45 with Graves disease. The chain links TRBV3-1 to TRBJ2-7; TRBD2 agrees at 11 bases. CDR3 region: CASSQGLAGTRGEQYF. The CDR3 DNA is TGTGCCAGCAGCCAAGGACTAGCGGGAACGAGAGGAGAGCAGTACTTC.